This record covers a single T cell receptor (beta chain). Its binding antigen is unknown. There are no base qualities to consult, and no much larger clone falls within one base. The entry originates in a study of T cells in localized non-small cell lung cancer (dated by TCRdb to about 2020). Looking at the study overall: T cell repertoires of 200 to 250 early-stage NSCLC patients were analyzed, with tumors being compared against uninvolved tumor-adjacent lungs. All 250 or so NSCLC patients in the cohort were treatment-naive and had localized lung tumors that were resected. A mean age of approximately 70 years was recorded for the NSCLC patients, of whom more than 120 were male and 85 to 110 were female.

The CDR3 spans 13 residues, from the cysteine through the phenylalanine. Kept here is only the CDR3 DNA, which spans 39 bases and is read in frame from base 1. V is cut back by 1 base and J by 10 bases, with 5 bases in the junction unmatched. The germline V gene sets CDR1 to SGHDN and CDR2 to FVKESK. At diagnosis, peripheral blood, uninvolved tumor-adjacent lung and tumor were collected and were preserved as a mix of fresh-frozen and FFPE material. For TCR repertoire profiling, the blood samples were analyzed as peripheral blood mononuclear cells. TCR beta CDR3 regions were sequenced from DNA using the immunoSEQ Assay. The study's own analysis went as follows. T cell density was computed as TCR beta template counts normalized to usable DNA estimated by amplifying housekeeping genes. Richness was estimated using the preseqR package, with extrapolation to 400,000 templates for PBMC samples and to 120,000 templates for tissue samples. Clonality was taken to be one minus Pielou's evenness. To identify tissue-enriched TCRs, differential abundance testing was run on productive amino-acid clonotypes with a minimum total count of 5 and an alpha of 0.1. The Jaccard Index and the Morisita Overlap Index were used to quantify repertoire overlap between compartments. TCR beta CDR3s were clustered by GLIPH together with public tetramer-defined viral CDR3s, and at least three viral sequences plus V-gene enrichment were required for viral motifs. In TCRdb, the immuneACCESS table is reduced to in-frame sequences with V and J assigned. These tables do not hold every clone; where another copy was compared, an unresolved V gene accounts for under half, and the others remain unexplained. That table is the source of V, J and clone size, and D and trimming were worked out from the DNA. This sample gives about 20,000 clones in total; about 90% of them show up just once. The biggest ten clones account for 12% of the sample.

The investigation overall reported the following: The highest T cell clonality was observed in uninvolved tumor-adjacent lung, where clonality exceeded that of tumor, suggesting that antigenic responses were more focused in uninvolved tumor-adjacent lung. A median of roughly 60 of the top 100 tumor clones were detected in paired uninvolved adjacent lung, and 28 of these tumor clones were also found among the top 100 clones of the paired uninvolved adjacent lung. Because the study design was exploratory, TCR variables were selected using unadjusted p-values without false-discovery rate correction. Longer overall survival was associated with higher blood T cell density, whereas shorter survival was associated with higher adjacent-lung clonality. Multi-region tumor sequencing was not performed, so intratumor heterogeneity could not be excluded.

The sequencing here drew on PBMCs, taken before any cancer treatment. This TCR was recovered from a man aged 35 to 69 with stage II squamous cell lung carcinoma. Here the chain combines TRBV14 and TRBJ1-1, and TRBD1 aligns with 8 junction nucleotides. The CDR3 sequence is CASSQALGQGAFF. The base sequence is TGTGCCAGCAGCCAAGCCCTAGGACAGGGAGCTTTCTTT.